The 15 T cell receptor beta chains given below trace back to one sample, sequenced in a study of regulatory T cells in long-lasting Graves disease. This sample's time point: newly diagnosed GD, antithyroid drugs for less than 3 months. Isolated PBMC RNA provided the starting material for the TCR library. For TCR beta, libraries came from iRepertoire HTBI primers and Arm-PCR of CDR3 regions. TCRdb recomputed calls from the multiplex PCR reads with MiXCR, one row per CDR3 protein. The sample holds 500,000 or so distinct CDR3 sequences, more than 15% seen once. The same sample was also studied in work on T cells in Graves' hyperthyroidism and ophthalmopathy.

The source was peripheral blood mononuclear cells (PBMCs), collected at new diagnosis, from a patient treated with antithyroid drugs. The receptor source for this set is a woman aged 40-65 years with Graves disease.

This clonotype came up a few times. CDR3 nucleotides: TGTGCCTGGAGTGCCGGGACAGGGGAGGGCTACACCTTC. Amino acid sequence: CAWSAGTGEGYTF. The V and J genes are TRBV30 and TRBJ1-2; 10 nucleotides line up with TRBD1. CDR1 is GTSNPN and CDR2 is SVGIG in the germline V gene (reference sequence). Trimming removed 1 base from V and 8 bases from J; junction bases left unmatched: 4. The CDR3 loop spans 13 amino acids.

This clonotype was observed many times. The chain has TRBV28 and TRBJ1-2; no reliable D call. Trimming left V 3 bases short and J 8 bases short, with 10 bases between. Germline V gives CDR1 MDHEN, CDR2 SYDVKM. The length of the CDR3 is 12 residues. CDR3 amino acids: CASSFRPLGYTF. CDR3 DNA sequence: TGTGCCAGCAGTTTTAGGCCTCTGGGCTACACCTTC.

The chain uses TRBV19 and TRBJ2-1; a possible D gene is TRBD2 (5 bases). This CDR3 contains 15 residues. Germline loops: CDR1 LNHDA, CDR2 SQIVND (reference sequence). V was shortened by 9 bases and J by 2 bases, with 17 bases between the two germline ends. The CDR3 nucleotides are TGTGCCAGCAGCTTAGATCGGGGTCCCTACAATGAGCAGTTCTTC. This sequence encodes CASSLDRGPYNEQFF.

This clonotype was counted ten times or more. The genes are TRBV3-1 and TRBJ2-3; D uncertain. The germline CDR1 and CDR2 sequences are LGHDT and YNNKEL (reference sequence). This CDR3 region has 14 residues. Trimming pared 4 bases from V and 4 bases from J, leaving 12 bases between. This CDR3 reads CASSLQGTADTQYF. The CDR3 DNA sequence: TGTGCCAGCAGCCTTCAAGGAACGGCAGATACGCAGTATTTT.

The chain joins TRBV12-3 or TRBV12-4 to TRBJ2-5; D is ambiguous. CDR3 length equals 14 residues. V lost 4 bases and J lost 2, with 11 bases in between. CDR3 residues: CASSSYSIQETQYF. Here the CDR3 DNA reads TGTGCCAGCAGTTCTTACTCTATACAAGAGACCCAGTACTTC.

This clonotype was observed a handful of times. J is TRBJ2-1 and V is TRBV4-2; the D is unclear. Between the trimmed V and J ends, which lost 0 bases and 7 bases, there was a span of 13 bases. Germline CDR1 LGHNA, CDR2 YNFKEQ. CDR3 length equals 15 residues. The CDR3 DNA reads TGTGCCAGCAGCCAAGACGCCACTCCTTTAAATGAGCAGTTCTTC. It encodes CASSQDATPLNEQFF.

CDR3 protein: CSVEVQGYEQYF. CDR3 DNA sequence: TGCAGCGTTGAGGTTCAGGGCTACGAGCAGTACTTC. The gene calls are TRBV29-1 and TRBJ2-7, with D perhaps matching TRBD1 (5 bases). V lost 3 bases to trimming and J lost 3 bases, with 9 bases between them. CDR3 size: 12 residues. In germline, CDR1 is SQVTM, CDR2 ANQGSEA.

The chain recombines TRBV2 with TRBJ1-6, with D uncertain. This CDR3 has 15 amino acids. The germline gives CDR1 SNHLY, CDR2 FYNNEI. V was cut by 3 bases and J by 7 bases, with 13 bases left in between. CDR3 sequence (DNA): TGTGCCAGCAGTGACTCTAGGACCAACAATTCACCCCTCCACTTT. Amino acids: CASSDSRTNNSPLHF.

About this clonotype itself: This may be a read error: a much more frequent sequence differs by one nucleotide. The genes are TRBV10-3 and TRBJ1-2; no reliable D call. CDR3 length equals 14 residues. Germline loops: CDR1 ENHRY, CDR2 SYGVKD. DNA of the CDR3: TGTGCCATCAACCCAGCCTTATCTAACTATGGCTACGCCTTC. Amino acids: CAINPALSNYGYAF.

DNA for the CDR3: TGTGCCAGCAGCTTCAGGACGGGGCTTGAGCAGTACTTC. This encodes CASSFRTGLEQYF. The chain recombines TRBV12-3 or TRBV12-4 with TRBJ2-7; either TRBD1 or TRBD2 may fit D (5 bases each). Trimming stripped 6 bases from V and 7 bases from J, with 16 bases between. CDR3 length equals 13 residues.

The V and J genes are TRBV6-1 and TRBJ2-2; D gene ambiguous. Germline values: CDR1 MNHNS, CDR2 SASEGT. Trimming removed 5 bases at V and 0 bases at J, with 10 bases between. This CDR3 has 15 residues. The CDR3 sequence: CASSLSISNTGELFF. The CDR3 DNA is TGTGCCAGCAGTCTATCGATCTCGAACACCGGGGAGCTGTTTTTT.

In its sample, this clonotype was seen a few times. In DNA form, the CDR3 reads TGTGCCAGCAGTATCACCCGGGGGGGGGCAGAGACCCAGTACTTC. Encoded protein: CASSITRGGAETQYF. This chain joins TRBV6-1 and TRBJ2-5; the match to TRBD2 covers 8 bases. Germline V CDR1 and CDR2: MNHNS, SASEGT. Trimming removed 5 bases from V and 4 bases from J; junction bases left unmatched: 9. CDR3 length: 15 amino acids.

In its sample, this clonotype was seen once. It may be a read error: a sequence one base away is much more abundant. The chain joins TRBV3-1 to TRBJ2-1; 7 nucleotides agree with TRBD1. Near its end, the DNA agrees better with TRBJ2-5, so the J call may be wrong. The CDR3 is 18 amino acids. Germline CDR1 LGHDT, CDR2 YNNKEL (reference sequence). The CDR3 coding sequence is TGTGCCAGCAGCCACACAGGGGTCGTTGGAGTCGGGCAAGGGACCCAGTACTTC. Translated: CASSHTGVVGVGQGTQYF.

This clonotype has a count of ten or more. The chain combines TRBV12-3 or TRBV12-4 with TRBJ1-2; 8 nucleotides match TRBD1. The CDR3 has 13 residues. J gave up 6 bases and V 6 bases, and 6 bases lay outside the gene matches. CDR3 sequence reads: CASSPGQAHGYTF. The DNA for the CDR3 is TGTGCCAGCAGCCCGGGACAGGCCCATGGCTACACCTTC.

This clonotype was observed at least ten times. The rearrangement uses TRBV6-1 and TRBJ1-1; D ambiguous. Trimming took off 2 bases at V and 1 base at J, with 20 bases between the two ends. Germline lookup yields CDR1 MNHNS and CDR2 SASEGT. The CDR3 is 18 amino acids. The CDR3 coding sequence is TGTGCCAGCAGTGAATGGGTAGGCAAACCAAAAAGGAACACTGAAGCTTTCTTT. The encoded protein is CASSEWVGKPKRNTEAFF.